The 3 T cell receptor beta chains in this list originate from one sample, sequenced in a study of blood T cell repertoires in COVID-19. Some clones are missing from TCRdb's copy, which holds only in-frame ones; the method was immunoSEQ multiplex PCR. Here the sample spans 200,000 to 300,000 clones, approximately 90% being singletons. The specimen sequenced was PBMCs or T cells enriched from blood (not recorded which). These TCRs come from a man in his forties or fifties who had been exposed to COVID-19.

The V call is TRBV3-1 (or the pseudogene TRBV3-2), the J call TRBJ2-5; 7 nucleotides line up with TRBD1. Germline V gives CDR1 LGHDT, CDR2 YNNKEL (reference sequence). This CDR3 spans 15 amino acids. V trimming: 1 base; J trimming: 5 bases; junction bases outside the gene matches: 7. The CDR3 DNA reads TGTGCCAGCAGCCAAGCCGACAGGGCGCGGGAGACCCAGTACTTC. Translation: CASSQADRARETQYF.

The chain combines TRBV7-2 with TRBJ2-7; 7 bases line up with TRBD1. The CDR3 covers 14 residues. V lost 0 bases, J lost 7 bases, and 6 bases stayed unmatched. The V gene's germline CDR1 is SGHTA and CDR2 FQGNSA. The CDR3 region has the DNA TGTGCCAGCAGCTTAGCGGGGACAGCCTTAGAGCAGTACTTC. Protein sequence: CASSLAGTALEQYF.

The rearrangement links TRBV11-3 to TRBJ2-1; 8 nucleotides align to TRBD1. J lost 7 bases, V lost 2 bases, and 7 bases had no gene match. The length of the CDR3 is 15 residues. CDR1 SGHNT and CDR2 YENEEA come from the germline V gene. DNA of the CDR3: TGTGCCAGCAGCTTATTCCAGGGGGCTTGGAATGAGCAGTTCTTC. Encoded protein: CASSLFQGAWNEQFF. The whole variable domain, filled in from reference TRBV11-3 and TRBJ2-1, reads EAGVVQSPRYKIIEKKQPVAFWCNPISGHNTLYWYLQNLGQGPELLIRYENEEAVDDSQLPKDRFSAERLKGVDSTLKIQPAELGDSAVYLCASSLFQGAWNEQFFGPGTRLTVL.